This T cell receptor beta chain was identified during a study of blood T cell repertoires in COVID-19 (dated by TCRdb to 2018 to 2020). About the investigation overall: Collaborator samples came from the United States, Italy and Spain and covered acute and convalescent phases of COVID-19. The prospective study material was composed of cDNA or gDNA derived from T cells, B-cell-depleted T cells, or PBMCs. Subjects who had been exposed to COVID-19, were actively infected with it, or had recovered from it provided the deeply sampled blood TCRbeta repertoires that made up the dataset. The repertoires were released in a freely available public database meant as a resource for research on the immune response to SARS-CoV-2. The samples were drawn from two sources: the first 160 participants of the ongoing ImmuneRACE study, and 950 to 1,500 subjects contributed by 6 global collaborators. The sample metadata nearly always contained a de-identified subject ID, COVID-19 status, age in years and sex. Where available, HLA class I and class II types were obtained from metadata supplied by the sample provider rather than from assay-based typing.

Study-wide findings and limitations: How much clinical and demographic metadata was included differed by source and by participant, and the metadata was provided uncurated.

Collaborating institutions collected whole blood in K2EDTA tubes following their own protocols. For TCRbeta analysis, collaborators shipped samples as frozen whole blood, isolated PBMCs, or DNA extracted from either of those sample types. As for this clone: This receptor's antigen is unknown. The input lacks base qualities; no much larger clone sits a single base away.

Counted from cysteine to phenylalanine, this CDR3 has 12 amino acids. CDR3 DNA only is kept here, 36 bases in frame from base 1. The germline V gene provides CDR1 MDHEN and CDR2 SYDVKM. Between the V and J ends, shortened by 6 bases and 9 bases respectively, the junction contains 9 bases. TCRbeta CDR3 regions were amplified from genomic DNA using the immunoSEQ Assay, a bias-controlled multiplex PCR. The authors' analysis ran thus. The number of nucleated cells in each sample was estimated by amplification of reference gene primers within the assay. To quantify the absolute abundance of each unique TCRbeta CDR3 rearrangement, sequence reads were collapsed and filtered. For each sample, productive Simpson clonality was calculated as the square root of Simpson's diversity index across productive rearrangements. The source is immuneACCESS, and TCRdb retained only in-frame sequences with V and J called. Part of the clones is not carried over; for the studies checked, unresolved V genes explain less than half of this, and the remainder is unexplained. Clone size and the V and J calls come from that table; the DNA yielded D and trimming. The sample contains 200,000 to 300,000 clones, over 70% of them found a single time. The top ten hold about 8% of the sample.

The source material was peripheral blood. The V gene is TRBV28 and the J gene is TRBJ1-6; a confident D gene designation cannot be given. The source of this sequence is a woman older than 75 with acute or convalescent COVID-19. The nucleotides read TGTGCCAGCAGCCTGTTCTCTTCACCCCTCCACTTT. Its coded protein is CASSLFSSPLHF.